A single T cell receptor (beta chain) is shown here with its context. This record belongs to a study of blood T cell repertoires in COVID-19. Profiling relied on immunoSEQ multiplex PCR, and the TCRdb table lists in-frame clones only, not all of them. In the table there are roughly 500,000 clones, roughly 90% of which are singletons. V lost 5 bases to trimming and J lost 5 bases, with 18 bases between them. The CDR3 is made up of 15 amino acids. CDR1 is MGHDK, CDR2 SYGVNS, per germline. The receptor was isolated from a woman in her thirties or forties who had recovered from COVID-19. The chain employs TRBV25-1 and TRBJ1-1; tentative D call: TRBD1 (6 bases). The specimen was PBMCs or T cells enriched from blood (not recorded which). In DNA form, the CDR3 reads TGTGCCAGCAGTAGAACGCAGGGGTACGCGACTGAAGCTTTCTTT. It specifies CASSRTQGYATEAFF.